This TCR beta chain was captured in a study of technical replicates of blood from several donors. Sequencing used immunoSEQ multiplex PCR; TCRdb keeps in-frame clones, though not all of them. The data hold 10,000 to 15,000 clones, with about 95% observed a single time. The CDR3 loop spans 15 amino acids. In germline, CDR1 is SGDLS, CDR2 YYNGEE. V lost 4 bases and J lost 3; bases outside the gene matches: 4. The chain carries TRBV9 and TRBJ2-7; 13 nucleotides align to TRBD2. The sequence was collected from a human donor in good health. The sample was PBMCs. The CDR3 coding sequence is TGTGCCAGCAGCCCGGGACTAGCGGGAATCTACGAGCAGTACTTC. Its protein product is CASSPGLAGIYEQYF.